A selection of T cell receptor beta chains follows, all from one sample in a study of cytomegalovirus exposure and HLA in healthy donors. Sequencing was performed with immunoSEQ multiplex PCR; in TCRdb, only in-frame clones are kept and a portion is missing. This table holds over 100,000 clones, roughly 70% found once. Sequenced: PBMCs. These receptor sequences come from a man aged 50-60 years in good health and CMV-seropositive. Both conserved end residues are part of each CDR3. A D gene is named only where the DNA matches it firmly. Size is stated for part of the rows, as once, few or many counts, or as a class when the clone is expanded.

len	abundance	v_gene	d_gene	j_gene	CDR3aa	CDR3nt
15	few	TRBV19	NA	TRBJ1-1	CASSRYPSVGTEAFF	TGTGCCAGTAGTAGATACCCAAGCGTTGGTACTGAAGCTTTCTTT
14	NA	TRBV6-5	NA	TRBJ1-5	CASRGSYSNQPQHF	TGTGCCAGCAGGGGGAGTTATAGCAATCAGCCCCAGCATTTT
16	once	TRBV18	NA	TRBJ2-7	CASSPTGQGPSYEQYF	TGTGCCAGCTCACCGACGGGGCAGGGGCCCTCCTACGAGCAGTACTTC
14	few	TRBV27	TRBD1	TRBJ1-1	CASRATGMNTEAFF	TGTGCCAGCAGGGCGACAGGGATGAACACTGAAGCTTTCTTT
15	many	TRBV5-1	NA	TRBJ1-1	CASSPAGLMNTEAFF	TGCGCCAGCAGCCCGGCAGGGTTGATGAACACTGAAGCTTTCTTT
15	NA	TRBV7-9	TRBD1	TRBJ2-5	CASSPGTGAGETQYF	TGTGCCAGCAGCCCCGGGACAGGGGCCGGCGAGACCCAGTACTTC
12	NA	TRBV28	NA	TRBJ1-2	CASSSRTYGYTF	TGTGCCAGCAGTTCGAGGACTTATGGCTACACCTTC
13	NA	TRBV6-6	TRBD2	TRBJ2-1	CASSQTSGDEQFF	TGTGCCAGCAGTCAGACTAGCGGGGATGAGCAGTTCTTC
15	NA	TRBV6-6	NA	TRBJ2-1	CASSFMGGGFNEQFF	TGTGCCAGCAGTTTCATGGGGGGTGGTTTCAATGAGCAGTTCTTC
16	NA	TRBV4-1	NA	TRBJ2-7	CASSQDERTHLYEQYF	TGCGCCAGCAGCCAAGATGAACGGACACATCTCTACGAGCAGTACTTC
15	once	TRBV4-3	TRBD2	TRBJ2-3	CASSPSGVGTDTQYF	TGCGCCAGCAGCCCTAGCGGGGTGGGCACAGATACGCAGTATTTT
13	NA	TRBV6-5	NA	TRBJ1-1	CASSYGTSWEAFF	TGTGCCAGCAGTTACGGGACTTCCTGGGAGGCTTTCTTT